Below, one TCR beta chain is given with its context. The antigen is undetermined. The sample is drawn from a study of siplizumab effects on memory and regulatory T cells. Study results and limitations: Contribution to the alloresponse seemed major for naive T cells, which also seemed more diverse than memory cells. A mean of about 70% of mappable alloreactive CD4+ clones were Treg-derived with siplizumab, compared with 26.9% in controls. Proliferating Tregs in siplizumab cultures were never verified as suppressive.

Trimming took 10 bases from V and 6 from J, leaving 24 bases between them. Germline-derived CDR1 and CDR2 are SNHLY and FYNNEI. The CDR3 runs to 15 residues. Produced via immunoSEQ multiplex PCR; TCRdb's table is partial and in-frame only. The data show roughly 68,000 clones, with less than 90% seen just once and roughly 3.8% held by the top ten. The chain joins TRBV2 to TRBJ1-2; D is uncertain. The sequence was obtained from a human donor in good health. Specimen: memory CD4+ T cells sorted from blood. CDR3 DNA: TGTGCCATACTAAGAACCACCCTAAGTCCCGATGGCTACACCTTC. Translation: CAILRTTLSPDGYTF.